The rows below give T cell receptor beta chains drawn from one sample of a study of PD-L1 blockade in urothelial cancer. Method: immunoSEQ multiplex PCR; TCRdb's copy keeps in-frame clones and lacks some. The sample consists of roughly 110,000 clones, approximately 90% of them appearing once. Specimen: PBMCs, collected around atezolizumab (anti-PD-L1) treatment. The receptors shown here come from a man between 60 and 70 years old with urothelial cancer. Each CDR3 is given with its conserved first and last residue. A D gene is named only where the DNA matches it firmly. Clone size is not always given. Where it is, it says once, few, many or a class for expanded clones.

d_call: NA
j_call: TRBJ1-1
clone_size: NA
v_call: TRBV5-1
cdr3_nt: TGCGCCAGCAGCCCCCAACAGGGAAGGACTGAAGCTTTCTTT
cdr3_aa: CASSPQQGRTEAFF

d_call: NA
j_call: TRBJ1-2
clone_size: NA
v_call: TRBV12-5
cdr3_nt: TGTGCTAGTGGTTTGGTCCCGATTCAGGGCATCTATGGCTACACCTTC
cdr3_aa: CASGLVPIQGIYGYTF

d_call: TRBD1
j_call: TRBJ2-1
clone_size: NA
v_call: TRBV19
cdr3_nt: TGTGCCAGTAGTGCTCCGGGACAGGGGGACAATGAGCAGTTCTTC
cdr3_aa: CASSAPGQGDNEQFF

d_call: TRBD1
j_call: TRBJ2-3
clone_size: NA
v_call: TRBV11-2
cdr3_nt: TGTGCCAGCAGCTGGGACAGGGTGGTAGATACGCAGTATTTT
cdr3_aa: CASSWDRVVDTQYF

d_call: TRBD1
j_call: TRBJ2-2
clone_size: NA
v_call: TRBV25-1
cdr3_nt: TGTGCCCGCGAAACGCGCCGGACAGGATTTTACACCGGGGAGCTGTTTTTT
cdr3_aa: CARETRRTGFYTGELFF

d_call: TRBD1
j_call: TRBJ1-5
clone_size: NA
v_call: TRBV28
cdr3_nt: TGTGCCAGCAGATGGACAGGGGGTTTGAGCAATCAGCCCCAGCATTTT
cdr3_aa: CASRWTGGLSNQPQHF

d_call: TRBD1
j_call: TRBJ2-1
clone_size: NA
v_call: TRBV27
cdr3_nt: TGTGCCAGCATCAAAGGGACAGGGCAGTTCGGTGAGCAGTTCTTC
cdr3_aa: CASIKGTGQFGEQFF

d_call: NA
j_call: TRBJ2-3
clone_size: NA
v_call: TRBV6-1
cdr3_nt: TGTGCCAGCATACGGGAAACCACAGATACGCAGTATTTT
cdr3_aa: CASIRETTDTQYF

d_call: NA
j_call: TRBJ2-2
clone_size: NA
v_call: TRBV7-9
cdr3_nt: TGTGCCAGCAGAAAGGACAGCTCGAACACCGGGGAGCTGTTTTTT
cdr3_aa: CASRKDSSNTGELFF

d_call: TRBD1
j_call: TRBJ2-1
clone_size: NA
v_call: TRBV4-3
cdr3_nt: TGCGCCAGCAGCCAAGGGTCGAGGACAGGCTACAATGAGCAGTTCTTC
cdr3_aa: CASSQGSRTGYNEQFF

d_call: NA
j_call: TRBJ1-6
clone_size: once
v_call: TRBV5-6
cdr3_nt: TGTGCCAGCAGCCCCCAGCGAGTCCTTGGGAATTCACCCCTCCACTTT
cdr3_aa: CASSPQRVLGNSPLHF

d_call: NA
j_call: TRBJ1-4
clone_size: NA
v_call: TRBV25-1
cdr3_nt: TGTGCCAGCAGTGACTCGGGGGGCGCGGGTGAAAAACTGTTTTTT
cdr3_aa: CASSDSGGAGEKLFF

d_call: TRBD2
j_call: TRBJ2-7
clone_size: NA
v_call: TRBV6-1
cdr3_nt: TGTGCCAGCAGACCCTGGGGGGGCTACGAGCAGTACTTC
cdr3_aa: CASRPWGGYEQYF

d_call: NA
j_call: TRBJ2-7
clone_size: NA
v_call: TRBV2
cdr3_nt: TGTGCCAGCAGTCGACAGGCCCGCTCCTACGAGCAGTACTTC
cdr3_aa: CASSRQARSYEQYF

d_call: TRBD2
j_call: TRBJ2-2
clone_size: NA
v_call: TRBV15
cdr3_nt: TGTGCCACCAGCAGAGATCGAGTCGGGGGGGCCGGGGAGCTGTTTTTT
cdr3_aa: CATSRDRVGGAGELFF

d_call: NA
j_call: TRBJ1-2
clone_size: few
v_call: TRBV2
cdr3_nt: TGTGCCAGCAGTGTCGGGGGGGGCGAGTATGGCTACACCTTC
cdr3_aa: CASSVGGGEYGYTF